Below, 14 T cell receptor beta chains from the same sample are listed, as sequenced in a study of cytomegalovirus exposure and HLA in healthy donors. TCRdb keeps only in-frame clones here, not all; method: immunoSEQ multiplex PCR. The sample has a few hundred thousand clones, 86% seen once; the top ten hold around 0.84%. Sequences were obtained from PBMCs. Receptors originate from a woman between 18 and 29 years old in good health and CMV-seronegative.

The chain has TRBV27 and TRBJ2-5, with D possibly TRBD1 on 5 matching bases. The V end lost 0 bases, the J end lost 3 bases, and 5 bases lay between the germline ends. Germline-derived CDR1 and CDR2 are MNHEY and SMNVEV (reference sequence). This CDR3 is 13 amino acids long. In DNA form, the CDR3 reads TGTGCCAGCAGTTTATCCAGGGAAGAGACCCAGTACTTC. Its protein product is CASSLSREETQYF.

The chain is built from TRBV29-1 and TRBJ1-4; 8 bases map to TRBD1. Unmatched junction bases numbered 5, after V lost 4 bases and J lost 7 bases. Per the germline V gene, CDR1 is SQVTM and CDR2 is ANQGSEA. This CDR3 is built from 13 residues. The CDR3 here is CSVAAGGLEKLFF. Here the CDR3 DNA reads TGCAGCGTTGCGGCAGGGGGCCTTGAAAAACTGTTTTTT.

The V and J genes are TRBV7-9 and TRBJ2-7, with a tentative D call TRBD1 (6 bases). The V and J ends lost 0 bases and 6 bases respectively, with 15 bases between them. CDR3 length: 15 residues. From germline, CDR1 is SEHNR and CDR2 FQNEAQ (reference sequence). CDR3 in DNA: TGTGCCAGCAGCTTAGCGGCCGGACAGACCTTCGAGCAGTACTTC. Amino acids: CASSLAAGQTFEQYF.

J is TRBJ2-7 and V is TRBV28; TRBD2 aligns across 9 bases. The V gene end was trimmed by 7 bases and the J gene end by 3 bases; junction bases not matched to a gene: 10. Germline CDR1 is MDHEN and CDR2 is SYDVKM. This CDR3 contains 15 residues. In nucleotides, the CDR3 is TGTGCCAGCAACCGACCCGGGACTAGCAACTACGAGCAGTACTTC. Protein sequence: CASNRPGTSNYEQYF.

This rearrangement joins TRBV11-3 to TRBJ2-1; 10 bases align to TRBD2. The junction had 1 base not matched to a gene; V was cut back by 1 base and J by 4 bases. The CDR3 contains 15 residues. Germline assignment: CDR1 SGHNT and CDR2 YENEEA. The CDR3 reads CASSLVAGGYNEQFF. CDR3 bases: TGTGCCAGCAGCTTAGTAGCGGGAGGTTACAATGAGCAGTTCTTC.

The genes are TRBV28 and TRBJ2-7, with TRBD1 as a possible D gene (6 bases). Germline-derived CDR1 and CDR2 are MDHEN and SYDVKM. Between the trimmed V and J ends, which lost 8 bases and 0 bases, there was a span of 17 bases. The CDR3 runs to 15 residues. The CDR3 DNA reads as TGTGCCAGCTCCGGAACAGGGTTTGGCTCCTACGAGCAGTACTTC. It codes for CASSGTGFGSYEQYF.

The chain recombines TRBV6-6 with TRBJ1-1; D is possibly TRBD1 (5 bases). V shed 0 bases and J shed 3 bases, with 11 bases lying between them. Germline V lookup: CDR1 MNHNY, CDR2 SVGAGI (reference sequence). There are 15 residues in the CDR3. The CDR3: CASSYSTAGDTEAFF. CDR3 sequence (DNA): TGTGCCAGCAGTTACTCGACAGCGGGGGACACTGAAGCTTTCTTT.

The chain links TRBV7-8 to TRBJ2-7; TRBD2 matches at 8 bases. The CDR3 is 15 amino acids. The V gene end was trimmed by 2 bases and the J gene end by 0 bases; junction bases not matched to a gene: 3. Germline loops: CDR1 SGHVS, CDR2 FQNEAQ. The CDR3 here is CASSLTSGNSYEQYF. The CDR3 DNA follows: TGTGCCAGCAGCTTAACTAGCGGAAACTCCTACGAGCAGTACTTC.

This chain connects TRBV11-2 to TRBJ2-1, with 12 nucleotides matching TRBD2. The V gene end was trimmed by 1 base and the J gene end by 2 bases; junction bases not matched to a gene: 6. Germline values: CDR1 SGHAT, CDR2 FQNNGV. The CDR3 loop spans 18 amino acids. The CDR3 here is CASSLGLAGGGPYNEQFF. In DNA form, the CDR3 reads TGTGCCAGCAGCTTAGGTCTAGCGGGAGGGGGGCCCTACAATGAGCAGTTCTTC.

The gene calls are TRBV19 and TRBJ1-5, with 8 bases identical to TRBD1. CDR1 is LNHDA and CDR2 is SQIVND in the germline V gene (reference sequence). Germline trimming cut 0 bases from V and 5 bases from J; bases unmatched to any gene: 6. This CDR3 contains 16 residues. The CDR3 loop reads CASSIDPGQGYQPQHF. Here the CDR3 DNA reads TGTGCCAGTAGTATAGACCCCGGACAGGGATATCAGCCCCAGCATTTT.

The gene calls are TRBV7-6 and TRBJ2-7; 9 nucleotides match TRBD2. Germline V CDR1 and CDR2: SGHVS, FNYEAQ. V was clipped by 3 bases and J by 4 bases; unmatched bases: 4. CDR3 length: 14 residues. This CDR3 reads CASSLGLAGYEQYF. The CDR3 DNA is TGTGCCAGCAGCTTGGGGCTAGCGGGATACGAGCAGTACTTC.

The J gene is TRBJ1-2, the V gene TRBV16; 7 bases agree with TRBD1. The V and J ends lost 4 bases and 4 bases, in that order; junction bases with no gene match: 6. The CDR3 is 14 residues long. CDR1 and CDR2 (germline): KGHSY, FQNENV. The CDR3 bases are TGTGCCAGCAGCCGGGGACAGAATAGCTATGGCTACACCTTC. Its translation: CASSRGQNSYGYTF.

The rearrangement uses TRBV29-1 and TRBJ2-5, with a possible D match to TRBD1 (6 bases). This CDR3 has 12 residues. The germline CDR1 and CDR2 sequences are SQVTM and ANQGSEA. V lost 7 bases and J lost 1, with 10 bases in between. CDR3 nucleotides: TGCAGCGCACGACAGGCCCAAGAGACCCAGTACTTC. It is translated as CSARQAQETQYF.

V and J are TRBV4-2 and TRBJ2-1; D call uncertain. The length of the CDR3 is 16 residues. V shed 4 bases and J shed 4 bases, with 17 bases lying between them. CDR1 and CDR2 from the germline V gene are LGHNA and YNFKEQ. The CDR3 reads CASSRHNIIRYNEQFF. As DNA, the CDR3 is TGTGCCAGCAGCCGCCATAATATAATCAGATACAATGAGCAGTTCTTC.